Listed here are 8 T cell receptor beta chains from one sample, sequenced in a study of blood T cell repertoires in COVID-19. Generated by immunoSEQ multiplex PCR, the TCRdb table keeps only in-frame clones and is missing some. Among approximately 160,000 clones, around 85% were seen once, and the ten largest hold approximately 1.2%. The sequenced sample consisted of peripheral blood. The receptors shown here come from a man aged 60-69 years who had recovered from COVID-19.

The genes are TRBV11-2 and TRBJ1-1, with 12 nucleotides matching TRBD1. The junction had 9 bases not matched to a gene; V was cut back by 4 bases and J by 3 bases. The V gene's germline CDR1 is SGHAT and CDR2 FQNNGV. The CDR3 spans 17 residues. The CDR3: CASSSGQGAVVDTEAFF. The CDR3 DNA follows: TGTGCCAGCAGCTCGGGACAGGGGGCAGTGGTGGACACTGAAGCTTTCTTT.

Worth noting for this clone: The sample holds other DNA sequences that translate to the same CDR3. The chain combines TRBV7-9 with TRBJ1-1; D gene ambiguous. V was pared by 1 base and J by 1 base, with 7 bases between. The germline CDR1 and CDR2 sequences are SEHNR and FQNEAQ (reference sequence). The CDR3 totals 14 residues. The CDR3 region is CASSLGQANTEAFF. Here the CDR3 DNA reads TGTGCCAGCAGCTTAGGGCAGGCGAACACTGAAGCTTTCTTT.

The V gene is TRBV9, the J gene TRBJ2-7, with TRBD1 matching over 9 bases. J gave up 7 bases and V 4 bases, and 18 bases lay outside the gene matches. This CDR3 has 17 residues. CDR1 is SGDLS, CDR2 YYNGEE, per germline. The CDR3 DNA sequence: TGTGCCAGCAGCCCGCGGGACAGGGCGGAAGGCCATGGGGAGCAGTACTTC. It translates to CASSPRDRAEGHGEQYF.

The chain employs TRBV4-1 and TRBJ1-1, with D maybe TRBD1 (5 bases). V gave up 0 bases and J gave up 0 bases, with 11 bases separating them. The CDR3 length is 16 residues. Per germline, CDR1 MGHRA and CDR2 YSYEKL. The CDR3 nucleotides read TGCGCCAGCAGCCAAGAACAGGCAGCTGTGAACACTGAAGCTTTCTTT. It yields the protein CASSQEQAAVNTEAFF.

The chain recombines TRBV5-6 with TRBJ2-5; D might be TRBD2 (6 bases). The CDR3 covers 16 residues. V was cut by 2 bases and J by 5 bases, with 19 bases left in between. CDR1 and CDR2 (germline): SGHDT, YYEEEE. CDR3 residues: CASSLYTGTERETQYF. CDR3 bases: TGTGCCAGCAGCTTATATACCGGGACTGAGCGGGAGACCCAGTACTTC.

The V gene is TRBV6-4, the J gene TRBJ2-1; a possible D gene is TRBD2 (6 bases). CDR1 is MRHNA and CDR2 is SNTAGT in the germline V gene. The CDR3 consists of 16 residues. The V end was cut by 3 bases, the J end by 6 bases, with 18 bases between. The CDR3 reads CASSESGGVRSNEQFF. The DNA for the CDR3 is TGTGCCAGCAGTGAGTCTGGAGGGGTACGTAGCAATGAGCAGTTCTTC.

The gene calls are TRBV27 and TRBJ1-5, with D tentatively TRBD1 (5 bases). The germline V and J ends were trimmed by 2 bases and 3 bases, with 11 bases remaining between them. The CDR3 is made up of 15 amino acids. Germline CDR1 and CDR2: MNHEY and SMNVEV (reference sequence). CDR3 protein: CASSLGAGDNQPQHF. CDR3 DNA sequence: TGTGCCAGCAGTTTAGGTGCGGGGGACAATCAGCCCCAGCATTTT.

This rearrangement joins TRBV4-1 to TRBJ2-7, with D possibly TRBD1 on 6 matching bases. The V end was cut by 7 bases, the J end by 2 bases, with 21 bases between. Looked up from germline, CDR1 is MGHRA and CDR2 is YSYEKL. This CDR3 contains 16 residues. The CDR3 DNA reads TGCGCCAGCAACAACCACACACAGAGGGGGACCTACGAGCAGTACTTC. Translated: CASNNHTQRGTYEQYF.